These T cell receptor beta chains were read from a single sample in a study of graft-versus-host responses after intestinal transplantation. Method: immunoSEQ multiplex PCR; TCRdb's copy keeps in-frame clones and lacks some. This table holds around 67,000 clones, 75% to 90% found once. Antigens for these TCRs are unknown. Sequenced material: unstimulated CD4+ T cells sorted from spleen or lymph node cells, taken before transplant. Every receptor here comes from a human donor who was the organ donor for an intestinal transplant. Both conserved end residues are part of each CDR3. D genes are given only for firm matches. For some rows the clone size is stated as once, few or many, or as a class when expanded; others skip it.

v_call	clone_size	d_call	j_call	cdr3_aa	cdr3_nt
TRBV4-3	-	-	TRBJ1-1	CASSQGHLNTEAFF	TGCGCCAGCAGCCAAGGACATTTGAACACTGAAGCTTTCTTT
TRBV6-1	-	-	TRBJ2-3	CASADISTDTQYF	TGTGCCAGTGCTGACATTAGCACAGATACGCAGTATTTT
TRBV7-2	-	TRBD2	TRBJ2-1	CASSSTSGGYNEQFF	TGTGCCAGCAGCTCCACTAGCGGGGGCTACAATGAGCAGTTCTTC
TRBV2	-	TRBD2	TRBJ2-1	CASETRAGGPNEQFF	TGTGCCAGTGAGACCAGAGCGGGGGGGCCCAATGAGCAGTTCTTC
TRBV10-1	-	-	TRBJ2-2	CASSAQGRTGELFF	TGCGCCAGCAGTGCACAGGGAAGAACCGGGGAGCTGTTTTTT
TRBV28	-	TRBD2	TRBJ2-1	CASSLAGGSYNEQFF	TGTGCCAGCAGTCTAGCGGGGGGCTCCTACAATGAGCAGTTCTTC
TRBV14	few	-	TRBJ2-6	CASSPLSHSGANVLTF	TGTGCCAGCAGCCCGTTGTCACACTCTGGGGCCAACGTCCTGACTTTC
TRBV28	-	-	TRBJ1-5	CASSVYGATGQPQHF	TGTGCCAGCTCAGTGTACGGGGCTACAGGGCAGCCCCAGCATTTT
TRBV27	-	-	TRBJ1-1	CASSWAGADTEAFF	TGTGCCAGCAGTTGGGCAGGGGCCGACACTGAAGCTTTCTTT
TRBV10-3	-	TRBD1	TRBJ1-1	CAISAGTGGGNTEAFF	TGTGCCATCAGCGCCGGGACAGGGGGGGGGAACACTGAAGCTTTCTTT
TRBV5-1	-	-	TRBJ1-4	CASSLVVRAGARTNEKLFF	TGCGCCAGCAGCTTGGTTGTTCGAGCAGGGGCTAGAACTAATGAAAAACTGTTTTTT
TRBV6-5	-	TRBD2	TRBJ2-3	CASSYSASGGTDTQYF	TGTGCCAGCAGTTACTCCGCTAGCGGGGGCACAGATACGCAGTATTTT
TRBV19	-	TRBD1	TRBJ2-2	CATPSRTGGTGELFF	TGTGCCACTCCTTCCCGGACAGGGGGCACCGGGGAGCTGTTTTTT
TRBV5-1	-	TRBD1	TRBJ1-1	CASSSTGTGLTEAFF	TGCGCCAGCAGCTCCACCGGGACAGGGTTAACTGAAGCTTTCTTT
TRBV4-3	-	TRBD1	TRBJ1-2	CASSQDVQGDPISGYTF	TGCGCCAGCAGCCAAGATGTCCAGGGGGACCCTATTTCGGGCTACACCTTC
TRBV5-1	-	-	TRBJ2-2	CASNLGPVAAGELFF	TGCGCCAGCAACTTGGGGCCGGTGGCGGCCGGGGAGCTGTTTTTT
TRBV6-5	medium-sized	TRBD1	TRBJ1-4	CASSSTGAREKLFF	TGTGCCAGCAGCTCGACAGGGGCGCGTGAAAAACTGTTTTTT
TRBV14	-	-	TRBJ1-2	CASSPGTVYGYTF	TGTGCCAGCAGCCCAGGGACTGTCTATGGCTACACCTTC
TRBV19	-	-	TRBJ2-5	CASSRGGTQETQYF	TGTGCCAGTAGTAGAGGGGGAACCCAAGAGACCCAGTACTTC
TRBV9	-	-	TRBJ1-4	CASSATPHSGGGFFIEKLFF	TGTGCCAGCAGCGCCACACCCCACAGCGGGGGCGGTTTCTTTATTGAAAAACTGTTTTTT
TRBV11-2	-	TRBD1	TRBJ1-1	CASSLRDSNAEAFF	TGTGCCAGCAGCTTAAGGGACAGTAATGCTGAAGCTTTCTTT
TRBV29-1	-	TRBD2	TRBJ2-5	CSVATSGETQYF	TGCAGCGTAGCGACTAGCGGGGAGACCCAGTACTTC
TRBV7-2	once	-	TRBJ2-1	CASSLARNYNEQFF	TGTGCCAGCAGCTTAGCGCGGAACTACAATGAGCAGTTCTTC
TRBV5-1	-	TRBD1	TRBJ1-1	CASSLATGGNTEAFF	TGCGCCAGCAGCTTGGCAACAGGGGGGAACACTGAAGCTTTCTTT
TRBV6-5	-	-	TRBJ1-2	CASSNTNYGYTF	TGTGCCAGCAGTAATACTAACTATGGCTACACCTTC
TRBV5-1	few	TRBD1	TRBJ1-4	CASSLEGQGAVTGEKLFF	TGCGCCAGCAGCTTGGAGGGACAGGGGGCCGTTACTGGGGAAAAACTGTTTTTT
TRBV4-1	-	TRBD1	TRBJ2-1	CASSQARTGLDNEQFF	TGCGCCAGCAGCCAAGCGAGGACAGGGTTGGACAATGAGCAGTTCTTC